Listed here is a single TCR beta chain. As yet, its antigen is unknown. The CDR3 is 17 amino acids. The ends were cut back, 2 bases at V and 5 bases at J, with 19 bases in the middle. CDR1 is GTSNPN, CDR2 SVGIG, per germline (reference sequence). These data are taken from a study of cytomegalovirus exposure and HLA in healthy donors. General study points: The study listed about 150 cytomegalovirus-associated TCR beta chains. In a later analysis, productive TCRs from donors in an Asian-associated ancestry cluster reportedly carried fewer N-insertions than the cohort mean.

The PCR employed 60 Vbeta primers together with 13 Jbeta primers. Produced via immunoSEQ multiplex PCR; TCRdb's table is partial and in-frame only. The sample holds 200,000 to 250,000 clones, approximately 85% seen once. The sample was PBMCs. The rearrangement joins TRBV30 to TRBJ1-6, with D perhaps matching TRBD1 (6 bases). This receptor was taken from a woman aged 40 to 50 in good health and CMV-seronegative. CDR3 region: CAWSSGQRGLNNSPLHF. The CDR3 DNA sequence: TGTGCCTGGAGTTCCGGACAGCGGGGCCTTAATAATTCACCCCTCCACTTT.